The present T cell receptor beta chain was sequenced within a study of siplizumab effects on memory and regulatory T cells (dated by TCRdb to the late 2010s). Background for the entire study: The study looked at the effect of siplizumab, an anti-CD2 antibody, on alloreactive T-cell subsets in allogeneic mixed lymphocyte reactions made from human PBMCs.

The research as a whole found: Whether proliferating Tregs from siplizumab cultures actually had suppressive function was not functionally confirmed. Among mappable alloreactive CD4+ clones, the Treg-derived fraction averaged nearly 70% with siplizumab versus around 27% in control reactions. A naive or memory phenotype could not be assigned to roughly 75-97% of proliferating CD4+ or CD8+ clones. Greater diversity appeared to be present in unstimulated naive T cells than in memory T cells, and a substantial contribution to the alloresponse seemed to be made by naive cells. Sequences below about 10^-5 frequency were poorly captured, so only a minor fraction of alloreactive clones could be mapped to unstimulated subsets. Siplizumab significantly lowered the cumulative frequency of alloreactive sequences that could be traced to unstimulated CD4+ memory T cells.

Concerning this clone: The specificity of this receptor is unknown. Base qualities are not provided; no much larger clone lies one nucleotide away.

The CDR3 spans 14 residues, from the cysteine through the phenylalanine. The kept DNA is CDR3 alone, 42 bases in frame from the first base. V is pruned by 3 bases and J by 7 bases, leaving 3 bases of the junction without a gene match. CDR1 is given as MGHRA and CDR2 as YSYEKL, both from the germline V gene. Library prep was done by the immunoSEQ multiplex PCR assay. Roughly 100,000 TCR templates per sample were assayed by the deep sequencing platform. Genomic DNA extracted from sorted T cells was used for TCRbeta CDR3 sequencing. Per the authors' processing: Clonal analysis of TCRbeta CDR3 data was done in the R programming language. Alloreactive CD4+ and CD8+ clones were defined by comparing unstimulated samples with post-reaction CFSE-low samples. Alloreactive CD4+ clones were assigned to regulatory or non-regulatory origin by matching sequences to sorted unstimulated Treg and non-Treg repertoires. TCRdb's version of the immuneACCESS table is confined to in-frame rearrangements and falls short of the full clone set. An unresolved V gene accounts for under half of the shortfall where checked; the remainder is of unknown origin. V and J calls and clone size follow that table, whereas D and trimming were derived from the DNA. A total of roughly 50,000 clones appear in this sample, under 98% of them only once. The top ten clones comprise about 0.6% of the sample.

Unstimulated CD4+ memory cells were also sequenced in three donor pairs, together with CD4+ naive, CD8+ TEMRA, CD8+ naive and CD8+ effector memory subsets. Sorted unstimulated T cells and proliferating T cells recovered from mixed lymphocyte reactions were subjected to TCRbeta CDR3 sequencing. Fresh whole blood from around eleven HLA-typed healthy donors served as the source for isolating PBMCs. The sample consisted of naive CD4+ T cells sorted from blood. What this sample's cell subset or site label stands for: unstimulated naive T cells. The clonotype was recovered from a human donor in good health. The rearrangement joined TRBV4-1 to TRBJ2-7; 13 junctional bases match TRBD2. In nucleotides, the sequence is TGCGCCAGCAGCCAGGGACTAGCGGGAAGGGAGCAGTACTTC. This gives the protein CASSQGLAGREQYF.